The 11 T cell receptor beta chains reported below all come from one sample, sequenced in a study of blood T cell repertoires in COVID-19 (TCRdb year 2020). To prepare the library, the immunoSEQ multiplex PCR assay was applied. In its TCRdb copy, this immuneACCESS table keeps in-frame sequences only and misses some clones. Where compared with another copy, unresolved V genes explain less than half of these, and the others have no known cause. The sample profile shows around 77,000 clones; roughly 85% of them were found once. Roughly 5% of the sample comes from the top ten. Material for sequencing was peripheral blood. These receptors were taken from a man at least 80 years old with acute or convalescent COVID-19.

The V gene is TRBV6-5, the J gene TRBJ1-5, with 9 bases lining up with TRBD1. Losses at the gene ends were 6 bases for V and 2 bases for J; bases not matched to a gene: 5. Looked up from germline, CDR1 is MNHEY and CDR2 is SVGAGI. CDR3 length equals 15 residues. The CDR3 bases are TGTGCCAGCAGGACGGACAGGGGAGGCAATCAGCCCCAGCATTTT. Translated: CASRTDRGGNQPQHF.

The rearrangement uses TRBV5-4 and TRBJ2-7; TRBD2 might be the D (5 bases). Trimming removed 0 bases at V and 2 bases at J, with 6 bases between. This CDR3 spans 13 amino acids. Germline CDR1 and CDR2: SGHNT and YYREEE (reference sequence). DNA of the CDR3: TGTGCCAGCAGCTTGGCGGGAACCTACGAGCAGTACTTC. Translating gives CASSLAGTYEQYF.

The rearrangement joins TRBV9 to TRBJ1-3; 9 nucleotides match TRBD1. After removal of 4 bases from V and 3 bases from J, the junction contained 5 bases not matched to a gene. Looked up from germline, CDR1 is SGDLS and CDR2 is YYNGEE. This CDR3 is built from 15 residues. DNA of the CDR3: TGTGCCAGCAGCTCCCAGGACAGGGGTGGAAACACCATATATTTT. The encoded protein is CASSSQDRGGNTIYF.

On this clone itself: The junction and the germline gene differ at one end; a read error may be behind it. V gene TRBV10-1 combines with J gene TRBJ1-1, with D maybe TRBD1 (5 bases). The germline CDR1 and CDR2 sequences are WNHNN and SYGVQD (reference sequence). The CDR3 spans 14 residues. The CDR3 spells CARSPRGGRTEAFF. The CDR3 DNA sequence: TGCGCCCGCAGTCCCCGGGGGGGGAGGACTGAAGCTTTCTTT.

This clone was found once. The rearrangement links TRBV6-5 to TRBJ2-1, with TRBD2 matching over 11 bases. The CDR3 runs 15 residues. J was trimmed by 9 bases and V by 7 bases; bases with no gene match: 11. CDR1 and CDR2 from the germline V gene are MNHEY and SVGAGI. In DNA form, the CDR3 reads TGTGCCAGCACTCCTGCGACTAGCGGGGTTAGTGAGCAGTTCTTC. The encoded protein is CASTPATSGVSEQFF.

The rearrangement joins TRBV19 to TRBJ1-2; 8 bases are a match to TRBD1. V trimming: 4 bases; J trimming: 8 bases; junction bases outside the gene matches: 15. Germline assignment: CDR1 LNHDA and CDR2 SQIVND (reference sequence). The CDR3 has 16 residues. The CDR3 DNA reads TGTGCCAGTAGTACTGGACAGGGAGGGAGGGCTGGCGGCTACACCTTC. Its translation: CASSTGQGGRAGGYTF.

The chain uses TRBV9 and TRBJ2-5, with 10 bases matching TRBD2. V trimming: 0 bases; J trimming: 2 bases; junction bases outside the gene matches: 4. The CDR3 runs to 16 residues. Germline values: CDR1 SGDLS, CDR2 YYNGEE. The CDR3 DNA reads TGTGCCAGCAGCGTAGCTCTAGCGGGGGAGCAAGAGACCCAGTACTTC. This encodes CASSVALAGEQETQYF.

This rearrangement joins TRBV6-5 to TRBJ1-5, with 8 bases lining up with TRBD1. Germline lookup yields CDR1 MNHEY and CDR2 SVGAGI. There are 14 residues in the CDR3. Losses at the gene ends were 7 bases for V and 4 bases for J; bases not matched to a gene: 6. CDR3 sequence (DNA): TGTGCCAGCACCCCGGGACAGGAGAATCAGCCCCAGCATTTT. This codes for CASTPGQENQPQHF.

In its sample, this clone was seen a few times. V gene TRBV5-1 combines with J gene TRBJ2-7, with D possibly TRBD1 on 6 matching bases. The germline V gene has CDR1 SGHRS and CDR2 YFSETQ. V lost 0 bases and J 4 bases, leaving 20 bases between the germline ends. The CDR3 loop spans 17 amino acids. The CDR3 here is CASSLGGFRTEVYEQYF. The CDR3 coding sequence is TGCGCCAGCAGCTTGGGGGGGTTTAGGACAGAAGTGTACGAGCAGTACTTC. Variable domain in full (rest from reference TRBV5-1 and TRBJ2-7): KAGVTQTPRYLIKTRGQQVTLSCSPISGHRSVSWYQQTPGQGLQFLFEYFSETQRNKGNFPGRFSGRQFSNSRSEMNVSTLELGDSALYLCASSLGGFRTEVYEQYFGPGTRLTVT.

The V and J genes are TRBV19 and TRBJ1-1; possibly TRBD1 for D (6 bases). Germline V lookup: CDR1 LNHDA, CDR2 SQIVND (reference sequence). Deletions cut 5 bases from V and 5 bases from J, with 18 bases between. This CDR3 is 15 amino acids long. CDR3 sequence: CASSFRTGLWTEAFF. DNA of the CDR3: TGTGCCAGTAGTTTCAGAACAGGGCTGTGGACTGAAGCTTTCTTT.

This CDR3 is CASSVTSGGQETQYF. For the CDR3, the DNA is TGTGCCAGCAGTGTGACTAGCGGGGGCCAAGAGACCCAGTACTTC. V is TRBV28 and J is TRBJ2-5; 12 nucleotides line up with TRBD2. V was pared by 5 bases and J by 1 base, with 2 bases of the junction left unmatched. Looked up from germline, CDR1 is MDHEN and CDR2 is SYDVKM. This CDR3 is 15 amino acids long.